This passage covers 21 T cell receptor beta chains from one sample sequenced in a study of cytomegalovirus exposure and HLA in healthy donors. PCR was performed using 60 Vbeta and 13 Jbeta primers. Only in-frame clones appear in the TCRdb table, and some are missing; sequencing was by immunoSEQ multiplex PCR. The sample holds 160,000 or so clones, about 77% seen once. The sequencing sample was made of PBMCs. All receptors come from a man in his sixties in good health and CMV-seronegative.

The V and J genes are TRBV25-1 and TRBJ2-2, with D possibly being TRBD2 (6 bases). Trimming took off 6 bases at V and 3 bases at J, with 8 bases between the two ends. CDR3 length: 13 amino acids. Per the germline V gene, CDR1 is MGHDK and CDR2 is SYGVNS. CDR3: CASRRDYTGELFF. The CDR3 DNA reads TGTGCCAGCAGGCGGGACTACACCGGGGAGCTGTTTTTT.

The count of this clone is one. This chain connects TRBV6-5 to TRBJ2-1; D is unresolved. The V gene's germline CDR1 is MNHEY and CDR2 SVGAGI. V gave up 3 bases and J gave up 9 bases, with 15 bases separating them. The length of the CDR3 is 14 residues. CDR3 in DNA: TGTGCCAGCAGTTATACTTTTGACTTGGTTGAGCAGTTCTTC. Its protein product is CASSYTFDLVEQFF.

The chain has TRBV19 and TRBJ2-7; 9 nucleotides line up with TRBD1. V trimming: 6 bases; J trimming: 2 bases; junction bases outside the gene matches: 2. The CDR3 loop spans 13 amino acids. Germline CDR1 LNHDA, CDR2 SQIVND (reference sequence). CDR3 loop: CASRGTGTYEQYF. The DNA for the CDR3 is TGTGCCAGTAGGGGGACAGGGACCTACGAGCAGTACTTC.

The genes are TRBV6-5 and TRBJ2-1; TRBD2 aligns across 9 bases. The CDR3 runs to 14 residues. CDR1 and CDR2 (germline): MNHEY, SVGAGI. The junction had 5 bases not matched to a gene; V was cut back by 9 bases and J by 2 bases. The CDR3 sequence is CASQTSGPYNEQFF. As DNA, the CDR3 is TGTGCCAGTCAAACTAGCGGGCCCTACAATGAGCAGTTCTTC.

This clone has a single count. The rearrangement uses TRBV25-1 and TRBJ2-7, with a tentative D call TRBD1 (6 bases). Germline CDR1 MGHDK, CDR2 SYGVNS. The V end lost 1 base, the J end lost 6 bases, and 10 bases lay between the germline ends. The CDR3 totals 13 residues. CDR3 nucleotide sequence: TGTGCCAGCAGTGAATTTGGCAGGGGCGAGCAGTACTTC. Its protein is CASSEFGRGEQYF.

This rearrangement joins TRBV14 to TRBJ2-3, with D possibly matching TRBD1 (7 bases). V lost 4 bases and J 3 bases, leaving 14 bases between the germline ends. This CDR3 region has 15 residues. Germline CDR1 is SGHDN and CDR2 is FVKESK. The CDR3 nucleotides are TGTGCCAGCAGCCCCCGGGCAGGGGGGACAGATACGCAGTATTTT. This gives the protein CASSPRAGGTDTQYF.

About this clone: Other DNA variants within this sample encode the same CDR3. The genes are TRBV4-3 and TRBJ2-7; D ambiguous. The CDR3 has 16 residues. Germline-derived CDR1 and CDR2 are LGHNA and YSLEER. The V end was cut by 1 base, the J end by 1 base, with 14 bases between. The CDR3 nucleotides read TGCGCCAGCAGCCAAGCGTCCTCGGCAGCGTCCTACGAGCAGTACTTC. This codes for CASSQASSAASYEQYF.

J is TRBJ2-5 and V is TRBV6-4, with D perhaps matching TRBD1 (6 bases). V lost 0 bases and J lost 5, with 10 bases in between. The CDR3 extends over 14 amino acids. Per the germline V gene, CDR1 is MRHNA and CDR2 is SNTAGT. The CDR3 is CASSDSGARETQYF. In DNA, the CDR3 is TGTGCCAGCAGTGACTCGGGGGCACGGGAGACCCAGTACTTC.

V is TRBV7-9 and J is TRBJ2-2, with D perhaps matching TRBD1 (5 bases). The CDR3 is made up of 13 amino acids. V was trimmed by 11 bases and J by 6 bases, leaving 16 bases between them. CDR1 is SEHNR and CDR2 is FQNEAQ in the germline V gene (reference sequence). CDR3: CASSLGAPGELFF. CDR3 bases: TGTGCCTCCTCCCTTGGGGCGCCCGGGGAGCTGTTTTTT.

This clone was seen only a few times. The chain links TRBV6-6 to TRBJ1-4; TRBD1 matches 8 bases. This CDR3 region has 15 residues. Germline CDR1 MNHNY, CDR2 SVGAGI (reference sequence). V was pared by 5 bases and J by 5 bases, with 7 bases of the junction left unmatched. The CDR3, as DNA: TGTGCCAGCAGTCGCGCAGGGGGCGCGAATGAAAAACTGTTTTTT. It translates to CASSRAGGANEKLFF.

This clone was seen only a few times. Compared with germline, one end of the junction differs, possibly owing to a read error. This chain links TRBV2 with TRBJ1-2; D might be TRBD1 (6 bases). This CDR3 is 15 amino acids long. Germline V gene data show CDR1 as SNHLY and CDR2 as FYNNEI. The DNA of the CDR3 is TGTGCCAGCCTCCCAAACATCGACAGGCTCTATGGCTACCCCTTC. This gives the protein CASLPNIDRLYGYPF.

The sample holds one count of this clone. The V gene is TRBV5-6, the J gene TRBJ1-3; D gene ambiguous. Germline CDR1 reads SGHDT; CDR2 reads YYEEEE. The CDR3 covers 14 residues. Deletions cut 2 bases from V and 0 bases from J, with 6 bases between. The CDR3 is CASSFKFSGNTIYF. CDR3 coding DNA: TGTGCCAGCAGCTTCAAATTCTCTGGAAACACCATATATTTT.

This rearrangement joins TRBV4-3 to TRBJ1-2; D might be TRBD1 (6 bases). The CDR3 is made up of 15 amino acids. Germline lookup yields CDR1 LGHNA and CDR2 YSLEER. V was pared by 1 base and J by 2 bases, with 11 bases between. The CDR3: CASSQAIGQNYGYTF. The CDR3 coding sequence is TGCGCCAGCAGCCAAGCTATTGGACAGAACTATGGCTACACCTTC.

The V call is TRBV29-1, the J call TRBJ2-1; 8 bases are a match to TRBD1. The V and J ends lost 6 bases and 4 bases, in that order; junction bases with no gene match: 11. Germline V gives CDR1 SQVTM, CDR2 ANQGSEA. This CDR3 has 15 residues. The DNA for the CDR3 is TGCAGCGTGGGAGCGGCAGGGGGCCGGTACAATGAGCAGTTCTTC. Its translation: CSVGAAGGRYNEQFF.

The chain carries TRBV13 and TRBJ2-7; D may be TRBD2 (7 bases). The CDR3 contains 15 residues. V shed 3 bases and J shed 3 bases, with 15 bases lying between them. Looked up from germline, CDR1 is PRHDT and CDR2 is FYEKMQ (reference sequence). The CDR3 is CASSFQGGGLYEQYF. CDR3 bases: TGTGCCAGCAGCTTTCAAGGGGGGGGTCTCTACGAGCAGTACTTC.

This chain links TRBV5-8 with TRBJ1-6, with D maybe TRBD1 (5 bases). Germline CDR1 and CDR2: SGHTS and YDEGEE. CDR3 length equals 14 residues. The ends were cut back, 2 bases at V and 9 bases at J, with 12 bases in the middle. The CDR3: CASSFGQGGSPLHF. In DNA, the CDR3 is TGTGCCAGCAGCTTTGGGCAGGGTGGTTCACCCCTCCACTTT.

The sample holds one count of this clone. V and J are TRBV4-2 and TRBJ2-7, with D perhaps TRBD2 (6 bases). Trimming stripped 6 bases from V and 5 bases from J, with 14 bases between. Germline V gene sequence: CDR1 LGHNA, CDR2 YNFKEQ. The length of the CDR3 is 13 residues. Here the CDR3 reads CASRGTGGNEQYF. CDR3 coding DNA: TGTGCCAGCAGAGGGACTGGGGGGAACGAGCAGTACTTC.

The V call is TRBV10-3, the J call TRBJ2-7, with TRBD2 matching 8 bases. V lost 8 bases to trimming and J lost 4 bases; unmatched junction nucleotides: 16. Germline-derived CDR1 and CDR2 are ENHRY and SYGVKD. The CDR3 is 16 amino acids. The CDR3 loop is CAIRQAELLAGYEQYF. The CDR3 DNA sequence: TGTGCCATCCGACAGGCCGAGTTGCTAGCGGGTTACGAGCAGTACTTC.

This clone appeared a few times. V is TRBV6-6 and J is TRBJ1-1; D not resolved. The ends were cut back, 0 bases at V and 1 base at J, with 3 bases in the middle. CDR3 size: 13 residues. Germline loops: CDR1 MNHNY, CDR2 SVGAGI (reference sequence). CDR3 loop: CASSYSANTEAFF. The CDR3 DNA is TGTGCCAGCAGTTACTCAGCGAACACTGAAGCTTTCTTT.

The chain combines TRBV18 with TRBJ2-5; the D is unclear. Per the germline V gene, CDR1 is KGHSH and CDR2 is LQKENI. This CDR3 comprises 13 residues. V was shortened by 0 bases and J by 5 bases, with 7 bases between the two germline ends. The CDR3 region has the DNA TGTGCCAGCTCACCACCGACCGGGGAGACCCAGTACTTC. The encoded protein is CASSPPTGETQYF.

V is TRBV7-3 and J is TRBJ2-1, with 12 positions matching TRBD2. Germline values: CDR1 SGHTA, CDR2 FQGTGA. V trimming: 2 bases; J trimming: 9 bases; junction bases outside the gene matches: 5. This CDR3 has 15 amino acids. The CDR3 loop is CASSLLAGGPGEQFF. CDR3 bases: TGTGCCAGCAGCTTACTAGCGGGAGGGCCCGGTGAGCAGTTCTTC.